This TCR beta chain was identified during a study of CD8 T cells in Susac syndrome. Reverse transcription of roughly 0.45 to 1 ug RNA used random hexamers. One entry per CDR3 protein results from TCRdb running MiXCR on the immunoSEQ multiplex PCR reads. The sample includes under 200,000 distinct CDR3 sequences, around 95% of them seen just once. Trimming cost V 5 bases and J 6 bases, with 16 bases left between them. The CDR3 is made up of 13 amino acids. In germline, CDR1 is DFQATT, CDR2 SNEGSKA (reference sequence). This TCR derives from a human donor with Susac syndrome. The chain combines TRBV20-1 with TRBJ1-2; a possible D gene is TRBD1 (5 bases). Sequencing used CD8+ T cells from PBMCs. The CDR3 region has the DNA TGCAGTGCTTACCCCGGGACCTGGAATGGCTACACCTTC. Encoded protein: CSAYPGTWNGYTF.